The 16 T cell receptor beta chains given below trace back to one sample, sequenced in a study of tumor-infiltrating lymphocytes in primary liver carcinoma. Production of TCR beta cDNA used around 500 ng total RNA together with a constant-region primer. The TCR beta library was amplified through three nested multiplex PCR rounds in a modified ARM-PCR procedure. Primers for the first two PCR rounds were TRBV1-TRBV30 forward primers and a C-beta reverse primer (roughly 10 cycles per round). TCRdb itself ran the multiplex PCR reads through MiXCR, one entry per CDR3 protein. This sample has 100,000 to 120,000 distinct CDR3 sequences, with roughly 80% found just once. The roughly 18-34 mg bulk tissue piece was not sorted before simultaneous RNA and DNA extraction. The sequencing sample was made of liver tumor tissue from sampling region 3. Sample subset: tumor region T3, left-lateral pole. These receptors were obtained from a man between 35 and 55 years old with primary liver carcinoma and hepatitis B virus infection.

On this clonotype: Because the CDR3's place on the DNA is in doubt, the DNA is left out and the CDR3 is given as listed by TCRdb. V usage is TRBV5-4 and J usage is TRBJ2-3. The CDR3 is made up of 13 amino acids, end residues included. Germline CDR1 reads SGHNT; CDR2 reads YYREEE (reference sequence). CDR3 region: CASSPRVLIRSIF.

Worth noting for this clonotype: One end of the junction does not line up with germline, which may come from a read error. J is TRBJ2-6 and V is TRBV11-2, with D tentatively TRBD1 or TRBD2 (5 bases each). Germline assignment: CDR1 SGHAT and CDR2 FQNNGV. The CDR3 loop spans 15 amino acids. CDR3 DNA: TGCGCCACCCAGCGGCTGCGCTCTGGGGCCAACGCCCTGACTTTC. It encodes CATQRLRSGANALTF.

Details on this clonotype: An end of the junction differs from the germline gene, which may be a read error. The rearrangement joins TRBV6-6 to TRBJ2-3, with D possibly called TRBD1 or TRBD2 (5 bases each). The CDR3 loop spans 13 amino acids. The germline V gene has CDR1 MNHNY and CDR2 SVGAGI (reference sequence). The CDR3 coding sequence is TGTACCAGCACCAGGGAGAGCACAGATAATCAGTATTTT. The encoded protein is CTSTRESTDNQYF.

CDR3 sequence (DNA): TGCGACGTTGATGACGGAACCTATGGCTACACCTTC. This codes for CDVDDGTYGYTF. The chain is built from TRBV29-1 and TRBJ1-2; D unresolved. Germline V lookup: CDR1 SQVTM, CDR2 ANQGSEA. This CDR3 is built from 12 residues. Together with reference TRBV29-1 and TRBJ1-2, the CDR3 gives the full variable domain: SAVISQKPSRDICQRGTSLTIQCQVDSQVTMMFWYRQQPGQSLTLIATANQGSEATYESGFVIDKFPISRPNLTFSTLTVSNMSPEDSSIYLCDVDDGTYGYTFGSGTRLTVV.

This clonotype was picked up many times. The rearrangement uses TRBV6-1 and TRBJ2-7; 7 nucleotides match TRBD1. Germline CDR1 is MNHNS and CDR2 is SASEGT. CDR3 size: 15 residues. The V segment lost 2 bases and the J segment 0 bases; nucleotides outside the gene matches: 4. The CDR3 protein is CASSETGVSSYEQYF. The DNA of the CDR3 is TGTGCCAGCAGTGAAACAGGGGTCAGCTCCTACGAGCAGTACTTC.

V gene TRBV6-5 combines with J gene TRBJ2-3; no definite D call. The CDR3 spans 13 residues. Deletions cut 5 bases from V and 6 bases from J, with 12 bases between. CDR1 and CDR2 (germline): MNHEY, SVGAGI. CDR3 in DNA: TGTGCCAGCAGTCTCCAGAACACGGATACGCAGTATTTT. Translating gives CASSLQNTDTQYF.

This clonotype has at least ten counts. This CDR3 reads CASSGQNYNEQFF. DNA of the CDR3: TGTGCCAGTTCGGGGCAGAACTACAATGAGCAGTTCTTC. The rearrangement links TRBV6-4 to TRBJ2-1; TRBD1 or TRBD2 may be the D gene (5 bases each). Per the germline V gene, CDR1 is MRHNA and CDR2 is SNTAGT. V gave up 9 bases and J gave up 3 bases, with 12 bases separating them. This CDR3 comprises 13 residues.

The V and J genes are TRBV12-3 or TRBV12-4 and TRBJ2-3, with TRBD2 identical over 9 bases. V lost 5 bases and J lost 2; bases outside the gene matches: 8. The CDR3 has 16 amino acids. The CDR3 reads CASSPRTSAVTDTQYF. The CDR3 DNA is TGTGCCAGCAGTCCGAGGACTAGCGCGGTCACAGATACGCAGTATTTT.

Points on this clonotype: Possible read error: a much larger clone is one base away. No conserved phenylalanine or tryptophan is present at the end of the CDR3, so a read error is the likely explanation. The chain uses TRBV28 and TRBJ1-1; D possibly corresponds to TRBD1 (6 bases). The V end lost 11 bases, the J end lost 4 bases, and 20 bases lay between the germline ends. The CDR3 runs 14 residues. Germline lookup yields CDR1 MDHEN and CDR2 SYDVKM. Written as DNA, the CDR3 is TGTGCCGGGAAAAGAACAGGGCTTGGCACTGAAGCTTTCTGT. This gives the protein CAGKRTGLGTEAFC.

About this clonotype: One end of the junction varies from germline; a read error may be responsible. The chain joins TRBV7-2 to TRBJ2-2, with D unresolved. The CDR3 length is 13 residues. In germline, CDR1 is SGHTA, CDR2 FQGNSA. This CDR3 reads CVSTLLITGELFF. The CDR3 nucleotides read TGTGTCAGCACCCTACTTATCACCGGGGAGCTGTTTTTT. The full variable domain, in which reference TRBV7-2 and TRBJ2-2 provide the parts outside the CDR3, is GAGVSQSPSNKVTEKGKDVELRCDPISGHTALYWYRQSLGQGLEFLIYFQGNSAPDKSGLPSDRFSAERTGGSVSTLTIQRTQQEDSAVYLCVSTLLITGELFFGEGSRLTVL.

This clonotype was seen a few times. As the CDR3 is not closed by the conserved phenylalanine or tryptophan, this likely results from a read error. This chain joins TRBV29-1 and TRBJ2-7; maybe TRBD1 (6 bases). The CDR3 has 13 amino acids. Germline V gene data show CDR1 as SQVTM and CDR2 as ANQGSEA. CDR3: CNVDTGYVDEQYL. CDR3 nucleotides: TGTAACGTCGATACAGGGTATGTCGACGAGCAGTACTTG.

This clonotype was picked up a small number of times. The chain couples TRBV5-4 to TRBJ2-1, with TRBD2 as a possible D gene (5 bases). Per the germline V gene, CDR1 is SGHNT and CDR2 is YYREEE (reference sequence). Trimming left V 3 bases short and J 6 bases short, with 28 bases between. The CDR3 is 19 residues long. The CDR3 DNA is TGTGCCAGCAGCTCGATAGGACGGACCGGACTCGGCCAAACCAATGAGCAGTTCTTC. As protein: CASSSIGRTGLGQTNEQFF. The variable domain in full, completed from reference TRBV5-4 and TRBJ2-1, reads ETGVTQSPTHLIKTRGQQVTLRCSSQSGHNTVSWYQQALGQGPQFIFQYYREEENGRGNFPPRFSGLQFPNYSSELNVNALELDDSALYLCASSSIGRTGLGQTNEQFFGPGTRLTVL.

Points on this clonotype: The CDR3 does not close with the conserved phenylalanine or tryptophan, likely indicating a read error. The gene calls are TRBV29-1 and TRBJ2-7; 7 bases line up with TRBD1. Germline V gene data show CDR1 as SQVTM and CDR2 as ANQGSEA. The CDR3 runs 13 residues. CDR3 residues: CNVAPTGLHEQYL. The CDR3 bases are TGTAACGTTGCCCCGACAGGGCTCCACGAGCAGTACCTC.

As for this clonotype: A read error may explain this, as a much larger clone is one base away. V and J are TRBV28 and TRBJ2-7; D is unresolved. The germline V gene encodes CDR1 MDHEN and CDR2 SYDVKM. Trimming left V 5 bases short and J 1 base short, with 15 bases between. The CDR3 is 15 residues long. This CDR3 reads CASSDSRPKSYEQYF. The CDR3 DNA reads TGTGCCAGCAGTGATAGCAGGCCTAAATCCTACGAGCAGTACTTC.

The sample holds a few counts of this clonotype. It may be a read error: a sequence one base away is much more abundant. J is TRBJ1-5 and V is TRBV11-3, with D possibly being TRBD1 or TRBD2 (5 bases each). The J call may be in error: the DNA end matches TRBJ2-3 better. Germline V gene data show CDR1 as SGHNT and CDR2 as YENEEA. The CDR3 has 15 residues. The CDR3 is CASGLDLGVVQPQYF. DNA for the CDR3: TGTGCCAGCGGCTTAGATCTGGGGGTGGTTCAGCCCCAGTATTTT.

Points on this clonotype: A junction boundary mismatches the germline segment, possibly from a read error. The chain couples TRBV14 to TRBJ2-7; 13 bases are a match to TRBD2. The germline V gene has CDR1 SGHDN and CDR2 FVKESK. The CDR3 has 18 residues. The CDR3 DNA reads TGTGTCAGCAACCATACGTCTGGACTAGCGGGAGCCTCCTACGAGCAGTACTTT. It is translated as CVSNHTSGLAGASYEQYF.